This TCR beta chain was identified during a study of T cell changes during pregnancy in multiple sclerosis. Germline assignment: CDR1 SEHNR and CDR2 FQNEAQ (reference sequence). The CDR3 is 14 residues long. Trimming pared 5 bases from V and 3 bases from J, leaving 13 bases between. Repertoires were generated with immunoSEQ multiplex PCR, while TCRdb's copy carries only in-frame clones and drops some. The sample contains 30,000 to 40,000 clones, about 91% of which appear only once. The sequence was obtained from a female donor with multiple sclerosis, enrolled in a pregnancy study. The specimen comprised CD4+ T cells from peripheral blood mononuclear cells, sampled in the third trimester of pregnancy. The chain uses TRBV7-9 and TRBJ1-1, with D perhaps matching TRBD1 (6 bases). CDR3 sequence: CASSEQGLYTEAFF. DNA for the CDR3: TGTGCCAGCAGCGAACAGGGTTTATACACTGAAGCTTTCTTT.